This entry describes one T cell receptor (beta chain). The antigen is unknown. Before the COVID-19 pandemic, during about 2011-2018, CD4+ T cells were taken from unexposed donors. Isolation of CD4+ T cells took place after roughly nine days in culture. Cells permitting, SARS-CoV-2 S/N and four cold-coronavirus spikes were tested on unexposed-donor CD4+ T cells. A few million PBMCs per well were cultured with 7.5 to 10 IU/ml IL-2. The germline V and J ends were trimmed by 0 bases and 3 bases, with 7 bases remaining between them. The CDR3 totals 13 residues. Germline V gene data show CDR1 as SGHRS and CDR2 as YFSETQ. The data were taken from a study of CD4 T cells in relation to SARS-CoV-2 and coronaviruses. Study-level background: PBMCs were cultured with antigen for 10 days before TCR beta sequencing.

Data came from immunoSEQ multiplex PCR; TCRdb stores just in-frame clones and leaves some out. This sample has nearly 25,000 clones, with about 70% found just once. Notes on the study in general: Samples before the pandemic and after infection were not matched within any donor.

Sequencing used CD4+ T cells from PBMCs, cultured in vitro. This sequence joins TRBV5-1 and TRBJ2-7; no reliable D call. The TCR sequence derives from a human donor in good health. The CDR3 spells CASSLGTVYEQYF. CDR3 bases: TGCGCCAGCAGCTTGGGGACGGTCTACGAGCAGTACTTC. The full variable domain, in which reference TRBV5-1 and TRBJ2-7 provide the parts outside the CDR3, is KAGVTQTPRYLIKTRGQQVTLSCSPISGHRSVSWYQQTPGQGLQFLFEYFSETQRNKGNFPGRFSGRQFSNSRSEMNVSTLELGDSALYLCASSLGTVYEQYFGPGTRLTVT.